Sequencing of this TCR beta chain was carried out in a study of tumor and adjacent non-tumor tissue in lung cancer (dated by TCRdb to about 2018). For the wider study: Patients with adenocarcinoma (about twelve), squamous cell carcinoma (2) and small cell lung cancer (1) were included in the cohort. Bulk TCRbeta repertoires were compared between lung tumor tissue and matched distant non-tumor lung tissue obtained from about 16 lung cancer patients. TCRbeta CDR3 sequencing was performed on approximately 30 paired specimens, with one tumor sample and one normal lung sample collected per patient. Sequencing produced more than 100,000,000 productive TCRbeta reads in total, an average of about 4 million reads per sample. Ages among the 15 or so patients ranged from about 31 to 80 years, there were around ten men and 5 women, and disease was at TNM stage I to III. On the study overall, not on this receptor specifically: Neither the sequencing platform nor unique molecular identifiers are named or mentioned anywhere in the methods. Peripheral blood was not sequenced, so blood TCRbeta repertoires were not examined in the lung cancer patients of the study. Significantly higher TCR diversity was found in younger patients, and higher tumor TCR diversity was associated with shorter overall and disease-free survival. In normal lung, the top 100 clones accounted for a significantly larger cumulative share of the repertoire than in tumor tissue. Only 15 or so patients were included in the cohort, and the need for larger samples and more detailed clinical data was noted by the authors. TCR diversity (inverse Simpson) was significantly higher in tumor than in normal lung tissue (about 400 vs 150, P = 0.0075, Mann-Whitney U test).

Bulk unsorted tissue served as the source for RNA extraction, and RNA quality was assessed using a NanoDrop ND-1000 and an Agilent 2100. For the normal lung samples, distant non-tumor tissue was collected more than 3 cm away from the tumor edge. Newly diagnosed lung cancer patients without prior chemotherapy who had been admitted for thoracic surgery in China between August and November 2014 were enrolled as donors. Patients with previous radiotherapy or chemotherapy, or with another concurrent cancer, were excluded from the study. Surgical tissue pieces of 1-2 cm3 were preserved in RNAlater solution and were kept at -80 degrees C until use. Receptor libraries were prepared by multiplex PCR. Sequencing was carried out with an Illumina HiSeq 2500. TCRbeta libraries were constructed through three rounds of nested PCR with primers (Table S4) according to protocols modified from ARM-PCR. PCR products of 200-500 bp were gel-excised and purified with the QIAquick gel extraction kit before sequencing. Under the source paper's analysis protocol: Reads were cleaned with Trimmomatic, merged with FLASH into complete CDR3 sequences, and assigned to V(D)J germline segments with MiTCR. Clonal diversity was calculated as the inverse Simpson's index using VDJtools. In-frame sequences lacking a premature stop codon were counted as productive reads. TCRdb handled the public reads itself, with Q25 trimming in fastp and clone calling in MiXCR, and kept productive beta chains. Merged by CDR3 protein, the rows form single entries marked with the most common genes and DNA. TCRdb's processing, not the authors', yielded these V and J calls. Within this sample are some 95,000 distinct CDR3 sequences, with 75% to 85% of them counted one time only. Roughly 33% of the sample is taken by the ten largest.

Comment on this clonotype: This clone's antigen is unknown. At one end the junction does not follow the germline gene, possibly because of a read error.

Via the germline V gene (reference sequence), CDR1 is PRHDT and CDR2 FYEKMQ. Measured from the cysteine to the phenylalanine, the CDR3 is 13 residues long. The read is trimmed to its CDR3 DNA, 39 bases read in frame from base 1. The specimen was distant non-tumor lung tissue. The TCR originated in a man aged 55 to 70 with small cell lung cancer. The chain employs TRBV13 and TRBJ2-5, with 7 middle bases fitting TRBD1. The nucleotide sequence reads as follows: TGTGCCAGTAGCTTGGGACAGCAAGAGACCAAGTACTTC. This codes for CASSLGQQETKYF.